Listed here are 9 T cell receptor beta chains from one sample, sequenced in a study of T cell clones after liver transplantation. Some clones are missing from TCRdb's copy, which holds only in-frame ones; the method was immunoSEQ multiplex PCR. This table has some 80,000 clones, 80% to 85% appearing once. This sample comprised CD4+ T cells from blood, obtained less than 50 months after liver transplant. Source of these receptors: a human patient who received a liver transplant. Some T cells may trace back to the graft donor.

The rearrangement joins TRBV6-5 to TRBJ1-4; D gene unclear. Germline CDR1 MNHEY, CDR2 SVGAGI. V was pared by 0 bases and J by 12 bases, with 14 bases between. This CDR3 contains 14 residues. The chain's CDR3 is CASSYSVTPTELFF. The CDR3 DNA reads as TGTGCCAGCAGTTACTCTGTGACTCCCACGGAACTGTTTTTT.

The chain couples TRBV7-9 to TRBJ2-7, with 11 bases identical to TRBD2. CDR3 length: 14 residues. J gave up 6 bases and V 0 bases, and 1 base lay outside the gene matches. The germline V gene has CDR1 SEHNR and CDR2 FQNEAQ (reference sequence). CDR3 sequence (DNA): TGTGCCAGCAGCTTAGCCGGACTAGCGGGCGAGCAGTACTTC. Amino acids: CASSLAGLAGEQYF.

V and J are TRBV9 and TRBJ2-1; D could derive from TRBD1 or TRBD2 (5 bases each). Germline V lookup: CDR1 SGDLS, CDR2 YYNGEE. The CDR3 loop spans 13 amino acids. V shed 2 bases and J shed 5 bases, with 8 bases lying between them. The CDR3 DNA is TGTGCCAGCAGCGTGGGGGTAAACAATGAGCAGTTCTTC. Translated: CASSVGVNNEQFF.

The V gene is TRBV10-3, the J gene TRBJ1-5; D is perhaps TRBD1 (5 bases). CDR1 and CDR2 (germline): ENHRY, SYGVKD. The CDR3 contains 16 residues. The V and J ends lost 3 bases and 2 bases respectively, with 14 bases between them. Here the CDR3 DNA reads TGTGCCATCAGTGACGCCCGGGGCGGTGGCAATCAGCCCCAGCATTTT. Protein sequence: CAISDARGGGNQPQHF.

This clone was seen just once. The V call is TRBV2, the J call TRBJ2-5; TRBD1 agrees at 10 bases. With 10 bases clipped from V and 5 bases from J, the junction kept 10 bases outside the gene matches. CDR1 and CDR2 (germline): SNHLY, FYNNEI. The CDR3 is 14 amino acids. The DNA for the CDR3 is TGTGCCACAAAACGGGACAGGGGAACGGAGACCCAGTACTTC. Its protein is CATKRDRGTETQYF.

The rearrangement joins TRBV6-5 to TRBJ2-1; 7 nucleotides agree with TRBD2. V was clipped by 0 bases and J by 7 bases; unmatched bases: 6. The CDR3 covers 15 residues. Germline values: CDR1 MNHEY, CDR2 SVGAGI. In DNA form, the CDR3 reads TGTGCCAGCAGTTACTCGGCGGCTAGCGGAAATGAGCAGTTCTTC. It is translated as CASSYSAASGNEQFF.

V is TRBV6-5 and J is TRBJ2-7; D remains unclear. The CDR3 has 13 amino acids. V lost 2 bases and J lost 4, with 9 bases in between. The germline CDR1 and CDR2 sequences are MNHEY and SVGAGI. The CDR3 bases are TGTGCCAGCAGTTACAACGGAGAGTACGAGCAGTACTTC. The encoded protein is CASSYNGEYEQYF.

The count of this clone is one. The chain uses TRBV6-5 and TRBJ2-5, with no clear D. CDR3 length: 14 residues. Germline V gives CDR1 MNHEY, CDR2 SVGAGI. Trimming took 0 bases from V and 1 from J, leaving 6 bases between them. CDR3 residues: CASSYSIGQETQYF. CDR3 DNA sequence: TGTGCCAGCAGTTACTCGATTGGCCAAGAGACCCAGTACTTC.

The V gene is TRBV27, the J gene TRBJ2-1, with D unresolved. This CDR3 spans 15 amino acids. Looked up from germline, CDR1 is MNHEY and CDR2 is SMNVEV (reference sequence). Trimming stripped 4 bases from V and 8 bases from J, with 18 bases between. The CDR3 region has the DNA TGTGCCAGCAGTTCTCCCTCCATCGAGTCCGATGAGCAGTTCTTC. As protein: CASSSPSIESDEQFF.